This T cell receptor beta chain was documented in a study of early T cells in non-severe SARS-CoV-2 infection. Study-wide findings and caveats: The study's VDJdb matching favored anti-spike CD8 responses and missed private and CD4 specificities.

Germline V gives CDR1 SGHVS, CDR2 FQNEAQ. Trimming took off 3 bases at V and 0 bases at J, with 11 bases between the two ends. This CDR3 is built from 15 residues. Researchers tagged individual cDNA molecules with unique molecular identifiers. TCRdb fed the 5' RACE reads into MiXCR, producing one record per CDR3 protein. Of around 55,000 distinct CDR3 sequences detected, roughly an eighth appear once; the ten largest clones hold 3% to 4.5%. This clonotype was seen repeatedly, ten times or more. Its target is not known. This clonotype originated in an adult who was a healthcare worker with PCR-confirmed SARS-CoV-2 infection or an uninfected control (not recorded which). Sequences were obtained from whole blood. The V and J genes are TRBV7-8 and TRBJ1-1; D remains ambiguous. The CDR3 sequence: CASSFDHSMNTEAFF. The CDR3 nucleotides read TGTGCCAGCAGCTTCGACCACAGCATGAACACTGAAGCTTTCTTT.